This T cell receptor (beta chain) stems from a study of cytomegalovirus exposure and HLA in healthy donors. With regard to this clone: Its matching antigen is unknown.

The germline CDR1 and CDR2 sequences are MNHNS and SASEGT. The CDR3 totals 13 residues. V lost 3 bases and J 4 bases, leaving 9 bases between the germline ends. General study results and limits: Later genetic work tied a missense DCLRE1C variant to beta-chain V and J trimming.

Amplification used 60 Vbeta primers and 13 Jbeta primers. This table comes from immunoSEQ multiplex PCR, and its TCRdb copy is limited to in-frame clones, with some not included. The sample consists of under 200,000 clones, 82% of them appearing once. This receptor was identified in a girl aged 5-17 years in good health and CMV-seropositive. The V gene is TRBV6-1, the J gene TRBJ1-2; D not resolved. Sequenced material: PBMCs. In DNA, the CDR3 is TGTGCCAGCAGTGATCCCGGCGGCTATGGCTACACCTTC. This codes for CASSDPGGYGYTF.